This T cell receptor (beta chain) was retrieved from a study of PD-L1 blockade in urothelial cancer. This CDR3 has 14 residues. Unmatched junction bases numbered 9, after V lost 5 bases and J lost 6 bases. Looked up from germline, CDR1 is SGHTA and CDR2 is FQGNSA. Study-wide results and caveats: When measured at 3 weeks, tumor-associated blood clones expanded more in durable-benefit patients.

Time point described: peripheral blood 6 weeks after treatment start. Regarding this clone: The antigen remains unidentified.

Method: immunoSEQ multiplex PCR; TCRdb's copy keeps in-frame clones and lacks some. The sample yields tens of thousands of clones, about 88% seen once. This TCR was sampled from a man in his fifties or sixties with urothelial cancer. The sequencing used PBMCs, collected around atezolizumab (anti-PD-L1) treatment. This rearrangement joins TRBV7-2 to TRBJ2-7; 8 nucleotides agree with TRBD1. The CDR3: CASSLRGQGAEQYF. The CDR3 DNA follows: TGTGCCAGCAGCCTCAGAGGACAGGGTGCCGAGCAGTACTTC.